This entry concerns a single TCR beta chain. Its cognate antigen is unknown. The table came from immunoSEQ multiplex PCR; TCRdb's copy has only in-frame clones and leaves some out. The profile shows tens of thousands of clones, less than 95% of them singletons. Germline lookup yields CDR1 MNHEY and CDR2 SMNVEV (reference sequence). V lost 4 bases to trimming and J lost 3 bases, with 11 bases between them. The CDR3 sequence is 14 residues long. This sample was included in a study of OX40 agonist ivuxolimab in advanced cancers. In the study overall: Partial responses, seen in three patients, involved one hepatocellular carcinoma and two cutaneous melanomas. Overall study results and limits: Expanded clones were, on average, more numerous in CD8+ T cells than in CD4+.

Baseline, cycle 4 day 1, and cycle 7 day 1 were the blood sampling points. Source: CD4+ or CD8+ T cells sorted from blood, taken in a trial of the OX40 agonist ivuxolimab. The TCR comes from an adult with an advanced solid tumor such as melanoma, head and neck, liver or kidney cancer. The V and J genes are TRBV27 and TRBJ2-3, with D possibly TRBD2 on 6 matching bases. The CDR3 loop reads CASSWAGGTDTQYF. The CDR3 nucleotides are TGTGCCAGCAGTTGGGCCGGGGGTACAGATACGCAGTATTTT.